This is a list of T cell receptor beta chains from one sample in a study of cytomegalovirus exposure and HLA in healthy donors. The repertoire was sequenced with immunoSEQ multiplex PCR; TCRdb's copy has only in-frame clones and lacks some. The data hold some 67,000 clones, with just under 80% observed a single time. The material sequenced was PBMCs. The receptors shown here come from a man in his forties or fifties in good health and CMV-seronegative. CDR3s include the opening cysteine and the closing phenylalanine or tryptophan. Fields, in order: CDR3 protein, clone size, V gene, J gene. Size tells how often a clone was seen (once, few, many) or the class of an expanded clone, and some rows leave it out.

CASSTLRDSVSYEQYF,.,TRBV11-2,TRBJ2-7
CASSLGQGHGQPQHF,.,TRBV5-8,TRBJ1-5
CASTPDRGGSPLHF,.,TRBV6-5,TRBJ1-6
CASSDGTRASPLHF,.,TRBV6-6,TRBJ1-6
CASSQKGSNSPLHF,.,TRBV6-6,TRBJ1-6
CASKTSGGASTDTQYF,.,TRBV19,TRBJ2-3
CASSVGLAVTYEQYF,once,TRBV9,TRBJ2-7
CASSVVGGSDEKLFF,.,TRBV9,TRBJ1-4
CASSLSASGGGLYF,few,TRBV7-8,TRBJ2-7
CSVAETPLSYNEQFF,.,TRBV29-1,TRBJ2-1
CAISESTVGDRSYEQYF,.,TRBV10-3,TRBJ2-7
CASSIDSGGTTYEQYF,.,TRBV19,TRBJ2-7
CASRRGQGVREQYF,.,TRBV5-8,TRBJ2-7
CSSSLNSVGTQYF,.,TRBV7-9,TRBJ2-5
CASSPDRAHTEAFF,.,TRBV11-2,TRBJ1-1
CSVPQAGEAFF,.,TRBV29-1,TRBJ1-1
CASSSPWPSGVGTDTQYF,.,TRBV5-4,TRBJ2-3
CASLTGGGREQYF,.,TRBV5-6,TRBJ2-7
CASSEKRAGLPRDTQYF,.,TRBV2,TRBJ2-3
CASSDQGGMNTEAFF,.,TRBV10-2,TRBJ1-1
CASSLASGAYNEQFF,.,TRBV7-9,TRBJ2-1
CASSGRDYEQYF,.,TRBV19,TRBJ2-7